These T cell receptor beta chains were read from a single sample in a study of shared clonotypes between healthy human individuals. Using immunoSEQ multiplex PCR, the repertoire was profiled, and TCRdb retains in-frame clones only, with some absent. This table holds approximately 2.3 million clones, approximately 93% found once. Specimen: naive CD4+ T cells from PBMCs. The receptors here all came from a man aged 18 to 30 in good health. Some clones in this sample may be carry-over from other donors' samples. The CDR3 runs from the conserved cysteine through the conserved F or W. D genes are given only for firm matches. The size of a clone is reported for some rows only, either as once, few or many, or as a class for expanded clones.

clone_size: .; j_call: TRBJ2-3; d_call: .; v_call: TRBV9; cdr3_aa: CASSVAGGVKSTDTQYF; cdr3_nt: TGTGCCAGCAGCGTAGCAGGGGGGGTAAAGAGCACAGATACGCAGTATTTT
clone_size: .; j_call: TRBJ1-4; d_call: .; v_call: TRBV27; cdr3_aa: CASSLDLGREKLFF; cdr3_nt: TGTGCCAGCAGTTTGGATCTGGGGCGTGAAAAACTGTTTTTT
clone_size: .; j_call: TRBJ2-7; d_call: .; v_call: TRBV6-5; cdr3_aa: CASSYSGRNDEQYF; cdr3_nt: TGTGCCAGCAGTTACTCGGGCAGGAACGACGAGCAGTACTTC
clone_size: .; j_call: TRBJ2-1; d_call: TRBD1; v_call: TRBV5-1; cdr3_aa: CASTRGPSYNEQFF; cdr3_nt: TGCGCCAGCACCAGGGGGCCCTCCTACAATGAGCAGTTCTTC
clone_size: .; j_call: TRBJ2-7; d_call: TRBD1; v_call: TRBV28; cdr3_aa: CASTEGQGTNEQYF; cdr3_nt: TGTGCCAGCACCGAGGGACAGGGGACCAACGAGCAGTACTTC
clone_size: .; j_call: TRBJ1-1; d_call: .; v_call: TRBV7-9; cdr3_aa: CASSLQGGGTEAFF; cdr3_nt: TGTGCCAGCAGCCTACAGGGCGGGGGCACTGAAGCTTTCTTT
clone_size: few; j_call: TRBJ2-1; d_call: TRBD2; v_call: TRBV14; cdr3_aa: CASSQLHRLAGNNEQFF; cdr3_nt: TGTGCCAGCAGCCAGCTCCACAGACTAGCGGGGAACAATGAGCAGTTCTTC
clone_size: once; j_call: TRBJ1-1; d_call: .; v_call: TRBV29-1; cdr3_aa: CSVVGPGGRTEAFF; cdr3_nt: TGCAGCGTTGTTGGTCCGGGAGGACGCACTGAAGCTTTCTTT
clone_size: .; j_call: TRBJ2-1; d_call: .; v_call: TRBV7-9; cdr3_aa: CASRPEGGEQFF; cdr3_nt: TGTGCCAGCAGGCCCGAGGGGGGCGAGCAGTTCTTC
clone_size: once; j_call: TRBJ1-5; d_call: .; v_call: TRBV28; cdr3_aa: CASSFLRQPQHF; cdr3_nt: TGTGCCAGCAGTTTCCTTAGGCAGCCCCAGCATTTT
clone_size: .; j_call: TRBJ1-1; d_call: .; v_call: TRBV6-6; cdr3_aa: CASHQGLNTEAFF; cdr3_nt: TGTGCCAGTCATCAGGGGTTGAACACTGAAGCTTTCTTT
clone_size: .; j_call: TRBJ1-5; d_call: TRBD1; v_call: TRBV7-8; cdr3_aa: CASSYRGGQPQHF; cdr3_nt: TGTGCCAGCAGCTACAGGGGAGGCCAGCCCCAGCATTTT
clone_size: .; j_call: TRBJ1-2; d_call: .; v_call: TRBV7-8; cdr3_aa: CAVSTVGVANYGYTF; cdr3_nt: TGTGCAGTAAGCACCGTCGGGGTCGCGAACTATGGCTACACCTTC
clone_size: .; j_call: TRBJ1-5; d_call: .; v_call: TRBV5-1; cdr3_aa: CASSQGDYSNQPQHF; cdr3_nt: TGCGCCAGCAGCCAGGGAGACTATAGCAATCAGCCCCAGCATTTT
clone_size: many; j_call: TRBJ2-5; d_call: TRBD1; v_call: TRBV4-3; cdr3_aa: CASSQTGTGRETQYF; cdr3_nt: TGCGCCAGCAGCCAGACCGGGACAGGGAGGGAGACCCAGTACTTC
clone_size: .; j_call: TRBJ2-7; d_call: .; v_call: TRBV4-2; cdr3_aa: CASSQGQGNPYEQYF; cdr3_nt: TGTGCCAGCAGCCAAGGCCAGGGGAACCCCTACGAGCAGTACTTC
clone_size: .; j_call: TRBJ2-4; d_call: .; v_call: TRBV15; cdr3_aa: CATSRDTTDIQYF; cdr3_nt: TGTGCCACCAGCAGAGATACGACAGACATTCAGTACTTC
clone_size: once; j_call: TRBJ1-1; d_call: .; v_call: TRBV28; cdr3_aa: CASSLWAELGNTEAFF; cdr3_nt: TGTGCCAGCAGTTTATGGGCGGAATTGGGGAACACTGAAGCTTTCTTT
clone_size: .; j_call: TRBJ2-5; d_call: .; v_call: TRBV5-1; cdr3_aa: CASSLGGGETQYF; cdr3_nt: TGCGCCAGCAGCTTGGGGGGCGGAGAGACCCAGTACTTC
clone_size: .; j_call: TRBJ2-5; d_call: .; v_call: TRBV29-1; cdr3_aa: CSVGRGAEETQYF; cdr3_nt: TGCAGCGTCGGGCGCGGGGCGGAAGAGACCCAGTACTTC
clone_size: .; j_call: TRBJ1-5; d_call: .; v_call: TRBV15; cdr3_aa: CATSESRGFNQPQHF; cdr3_nt: TGTGCCACCAGCGAGTCCCGGGGTTTCAATCAGCCCCAGCATTTT
clone_size: .; j_call: TRBJ2-1; d_call: TRBD2; v_call: TRBV4-3; cdr3_aa: CASRPRLAGGINEQFF; cdr3_nt: TGCGCCAGCAGACCCCGACTAGCGGGAGGAATCAATGAGCAGTTCTTC
clone_size: .; j_call: TRBJ1-4; d_call: TRBD1; v_call: TRBV5-1; cdr3_aa: CASSQTTGGDEKLFF; cdr3_nt: TGCGCCAGCAGCCAAACGACAGGGGGGGATGAAAAACTGTTTTTT
clone_size: .; j_call: TRBJ2-3; d_call: .; v_call: TRBV11-2; cdr3_aa: CASRGFGDTQYF; cdr3_nt: TGTGCCAGCCGGGGGTTTGGGGATACGCAGTATTTT
clone_size: .; j_call: TRBJ1-4; d_call: .; v_call: TRBV5-1; cdr3_aa: CASSFLGDRWGSEKLFF; cdr3_nt: TGCGCCAGCAGCTTCCTGGGCGACAGGTGGGGAAGTGAAAAACTGTTTTTT
clone_size: .; j_call: TRBJ2-7; d_call: .; v_call: TRBV9; cdr3_aa: CASSVTGASYEQYF; cdr3_nt: TGTGCCAGCAGCGTTACGGGAGCATCCTACGAGCAGTACTTC
clone_size: .; j_call: TRBJ2-1; d_call: TRBD2; v_call: TRBV7-9; cdr3_aa: CASIFSGDYNEQFF; cdr3_nt: TGTGCCAGCATCTTTAGCGGGGACTACAATGAGCAGTTCTTC
clone_size: .; j_call: TRBJ2-5; d_call: TRBD1; v_call: TRBV9; cdr3_aa: CASSPVRGPGSQYF; cdr3_nt: TGTGCCAGCAGCCCCGTGAGGGGGCCAGGGTCCCAGTACTTC
clone_size: .; j_call: TRBJ2-7; d_call: .; v_call: TRBV5-4; cdr3_aa: CASSPPDHRGNEQYF; cdr3_nt: TGTGCCAGCAGCCCGCCCGATCATCGGGGTAACGAGCAGTACTTC
clone_size: once; j_call: TRBJ2-7; d_call: .; v_call: TRBV6-5; cdr3_aa: CASSSLGRGAYEQYF; cdr3_nt: TGTGCCAGCAGCTCCCTTGGGAGAGGGGCCTACGAGCAGTACTTC
clone_size: .; j_call: TRBJ1-5; d_call: .; v_call: TRBV6-1; cdr3_aa: CASSEVLDSRLWTNQPQHF; cdr3_nt: TGTGCCAGCAGTGAAGTCTTGGACAGTCGGCTTTGGACCAATCAGCCCCAGCATTTT
clone_size: .; j_call: TRBJ2-7; d_call: TRBD1; v_call: TRBV2; cdr3_aa: CASSEQGAGYEQYF; cdr3_nt: TGTGCCAGCAGCGAACAGGGGGCGGGCTACGAGCAGTACTTC
clone_size: .; j_call: TRBJ2-7; d_call: .; v_call: TRBV4-2; cdr3_aa: CASSLGLELSYEQYF; cdr3_nt: TGTGCCAGCAGCCTGGGACTCGAACTCTCCTACGAGCAGTACTTC
clone_size: few; j_call: TRBJ2-7; d_call: TRBD1; v_call: TRBV5-1; cdr3_aa: CASSSGTGVTYEQYF; cdr3_nt: TGCGCCAGCAGCTCCGGGACAGGGGTAACCTACGAGCAGTACTTC
clone_size: .; j_call: TRBJ2-5; d_call: TRBD2; v_call: TRBV9; cdr3_aa: CASSGPGTSVLVTQYF; cdr3_nt: TGTGCCAGCAGCGGCCCCGGGACTAGCGTCCTTGTAACCCAGTACTTC
clone_size: .; j_call: TRBJ2-3; d_call: TRBD2; v_call: TRBV28; cdr3_aa: CGASGSTDTQYF; cdr3_nt: TGTGGGGCTAGCGGGAGCACAGATACGCAGTATTTT
clone_size: .; j_call: TRBJ1-5; d_call: TRBD1; v_call: TRBV10-3; cdr3_aa: CAIRRDSNSNQPQHF; cdr3_nt: TGTGCCATCCGCCGGGACAGTAATAGCAATCAGCCCCAGCATTTT
clone_size: once; j_call: TRBJ2-7; d_call: .; v_call: TRBV6-1; cdr3_aa: CATHRSNSYEQYF; cdr3_nt: TGTGCCACCCACAGGAGCAACTCCTACGAGCAGTACTTC
clone_size: .; j_call: TRBJ2-2; d_call: .; v_call: TRBV7-3; cdr3_aa: CASSLIGLSTGELFF; cdr3_nt: TGTGCCAGCAGCTTAATCGGCCTTTCCACCGGGGAGCTGTTTTTT
clone_size: .; j_call: TRBJ2-3; d_call: .; v_call: TRBV9; cdr3_aa: CASRGGLSSTDTQYF; cdr3_nt: TGTGCCAGCAGGGGGGGACTTTCTAGCACAGATACGCAGTATTTT
clone_size: once; j_call: TRBJ2-7; d_call: .; v_call: TRBV7-9; cdr3_aa: CASSSSGVSYEQYF; cdr3_nt: TGTGCCAGCAGCTCCTCAGGGGTCTCCTACGAGCAGTACTTC
clone_size: .; j_call: TRBJ2-1; d_call: .; v_call: TRBV28; cdr3_aa: CASSLLPSDHEQFF; cdr3_nt: TGTGCCAGCAGTTTATTACCTAGCGACCATGAGCAGTTCTTC
clone_size: .; j_call: TRBJ2-7; d_call: .; v_call: TRBV27; cdr3_aa: CASSSDQRYEQYF; cdr3_nt: TGTGCCAGCAGTTCAGATCAAAGGTACGAGCAGTACTTC
clone_size: .; j_call: TRBJ2-3; d_call: TRBD1; v_call: TRBV6-5; cdr3_aa: CASSQPGQGEDTQYF; cdr3_nt: TGTGCCAGCAGTCAACCGGGACAGGGAGAGGATACGCAGTATTTT
clone_size: .; j_call: TRBJ2-7; d_call: TRBD2; v_call: TRBV6-6; cdr3_aa: CASSYLGLAGHEQYF; cdr3_nt: TGTGCCAGCAGTTACCTGGGACTAGCGGGACACGAGCAGTACTTC
clone_size: .; j_call: TRBJ2-7; d_call: .; v_call: TRBV9; cdr3_aa: CASSAKPGWDTEQYF; cdr3_nt: TGTGCCAGCAGCGCCAAGCCCGGTTGGGATACCGAGCAGTACTTC
clone_size: .; j_call: TRBJ2-7; d_call: TRBD2; v_call: TRBV28; cdr3_aa: CASSFELAGVGYEQYF; cdr3_nt: TGTGCCAGCAGTTTCGAACTAGCGGGAGTCGGCTACGAGCAGTACTTC
clone_size: .; j_call: TRBJ2-7; d_call: TRBD1; v_call: TRBV7-2; cdr3_aa: CASSLPGQGGEQYF; cdr3_nt: TGTGCCAGCAGCTTACCGGGACAGGGTGGCGAGCAGTACTTC
clone_size: .; j_call: TRBJ2-1; d_call: .; v_call: TRBV4-2; cdr3_aa: CASSQDTSAYNEQFF; cdr3_nt: TGTGCCAGCAGCCAAGATACGTCAGCCTACAATGAGCAGTTCTTC
clone_size: .; j_call: TRBJ2-3; d_call: TRBD2; v_call: TRBV6-4; cdr3_aa: CASSETSASTDTQYF; cdr3_nt: TGTGCCAGCAGTGAAACTAGCGCTAGCACAGATACGCAGTATTTT
clone_size: .; j_call: TRBJ2-7; d_call: .; v_call: TRBV28; cdr3_aa: CASSLEGLEQYF; cdr3_nt: TGTGCCAGCAGTTTGGAGGGTCTGGAGCAGTACTTC
clone_size: .; j_call: TRBJ2-7; d_call: TRBD2; v_call: TRBV2; cdr3_aa: CASSPPAGYSEQYF; cdr3_nt: TGTGCCAGCAGTCCACCAGCGGGGTATTCCGAGCAGTACTTC
clone_size: .; j_call: TRBJ2-1; d_call: .; v_call: TRBV6-5; cdr3_aa: CASRQGTKVYNEQFF; cdr3_nt: TGTGCCAGCAGACAGGGGACTAAGGTCTACAATGAGCAGTTCTTC